Included here is one T cell receptor (beta chain) sequence, with context. The CDR3 covers 13 residues. Germline-derived CDR1 and CDR2 are MDHEN and SYDVKM. The V and J ends lost 5 bases and 15 bases, in that order; junction bases with no gene match: 13. Profiling relied on immunoSEQ multiplex PCR, and the TCRdb table lists in-frame clones only, not all of them. The sample includes under 450,000 clones, around 95% of them seen just once. This record comes from a study of shared T cell receptors in the human thymus. The sample consisted of thymocytes. The TCR comes from a human donor. This sequence joins TRBV28 and TRBJ2-1, with TRBD2 identical over 7 bases. The CDR3 here is CASSAIREDHGFF. The CDR3 DNA reads TGTGCCAGCAGTGCGATTCGGGAGGATCATGGGTTCTTC.